This T cell receptor (beta chain) stems from a study of blood T cell repertoires in COVID-19. TCRdb keeps only in-frame clones here, not all; method: immunoSEQ multiplex PCR. Of roughly 88,000 clones in the sample, less than 75% were seen once. The CDR3 loop spans 12 amino acids. The V end was cut by 6 bases, the J end by 10 bases, with 10 bases between. Germline V gene sequence: CDR1 SNHLY, CDR2 FYNNEI. The chain has TRBV2 and TRBJ1-6; D is perhaps TRBD1 (6 bases). This clonotype was obtained from a woman aged 55-75 years in a cohort sampled during active or convalescent COVID-19. Sequences were obtained from peripheral blood. Written as DNA, the CDR3 is TGTGCCAGCAGAGTACAGGGCTCACCCCTCCACTTT. It is translated as CASRVQGSPLHF.